This T cell receptor beta chain emerged from a study of a mutant IDH1 vaccine in newly diagnosed glioma. Turning to the study itself: Sex distribution of treated patients was approximately 62% male and 37.5% female; mean age was about 41 years. Most patients had radiochemotherapy with temozolomide before enrollment; others had one alone.

Described time point: baseline, week 1 (first vaccination visit). Regarding treatment: pre-vaccination baseline after standard-of-care therapy. Donor tumors were new WHO grade 3 or 4 IDH1-mutant, ATRX-lost astrocytomas. Germline V gene data show CDR1 as SNHLY and CDR2 as FYNNEI. CDR3 size: 13 residues. V lost 7 bases to trimming and J lost 5 bases, with 14 bases between them. Here immunoSEQ multiplex PCR was the method, and the copy in TCRdb shows in-frame clones only, minus some. The table lists 99,000 or so clones, roughly 90% of them singletons. As concerns this clone: Its matching antigen is unknown.

Whole-study findings and limits: Top-clonotype changes in peripheral T cells seemed unrelated to pseudoprogression.

This receptor was obtained from a woman aged 45-65 years with glioma. The chain has TRBV2 and TRBJ1-1; D gene unclear. The source was PBMCs, collected from a glioma patient treated with radiotherapy, temozolomide or both. The CDR3 here is CASNPRRGTEAFF. CDR3 DNA: TGTGCCAGCAACCCCAGACGGGGAACTGAAGCTTTCTTT.